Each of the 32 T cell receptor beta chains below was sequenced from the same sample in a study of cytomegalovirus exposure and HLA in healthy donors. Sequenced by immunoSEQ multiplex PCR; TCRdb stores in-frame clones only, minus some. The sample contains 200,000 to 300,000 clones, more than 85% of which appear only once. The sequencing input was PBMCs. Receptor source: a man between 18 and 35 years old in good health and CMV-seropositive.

This CDR3 is CASSDSLAAPYEQYF. The CDR3 DNA follows: TGTGCCAGCAGCGACTCACTAGCGGCTCCCTACGAGCAGTACTTC. The chain employs TRBV7-9 and TRBJ2-7; 8 bases match TRBD2. The germline V gene encodes CDR1 SEHNR and CDR2 FQNEAQ (reference sequence). The CDR3 has 15 amino acids. J was trimmed by 2 bases and V by 5 bases; bases with no gene match: 8.

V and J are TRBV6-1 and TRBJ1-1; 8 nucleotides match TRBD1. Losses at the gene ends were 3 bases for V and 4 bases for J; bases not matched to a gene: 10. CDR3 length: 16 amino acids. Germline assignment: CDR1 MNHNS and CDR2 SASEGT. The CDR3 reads CASSDSGQGLTTEAFF. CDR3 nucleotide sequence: TGTGCCAGCAGTGATTCCGGACAGGGTTTGACCACTGAAGCTTTCTTT.

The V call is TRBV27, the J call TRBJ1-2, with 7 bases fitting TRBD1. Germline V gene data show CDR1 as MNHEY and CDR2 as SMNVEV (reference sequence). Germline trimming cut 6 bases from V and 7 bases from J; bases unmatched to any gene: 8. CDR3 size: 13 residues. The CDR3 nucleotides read TGTGCCAGCAGCAGAGACAAGGGGGCTGGCTACACCTTC. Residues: CASSRDKGAGYTF.

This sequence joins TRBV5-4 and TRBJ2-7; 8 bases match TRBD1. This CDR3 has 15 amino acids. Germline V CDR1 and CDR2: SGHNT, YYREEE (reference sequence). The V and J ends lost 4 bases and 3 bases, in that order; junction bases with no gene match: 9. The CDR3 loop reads CASSHSGQGDYEQYF. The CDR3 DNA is TGTGCCAGCAGCCATTCTGGACAGGGCGACTACGAGCAGTACTTC.

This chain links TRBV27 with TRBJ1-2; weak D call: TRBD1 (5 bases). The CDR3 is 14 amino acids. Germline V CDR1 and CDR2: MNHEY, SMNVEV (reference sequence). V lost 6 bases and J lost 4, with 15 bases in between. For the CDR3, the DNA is TGTGCCAGCAGACCCCAGGGAGGCAGCTATGGCTACACCTTC. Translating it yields CASRPQGGSYGYTF.

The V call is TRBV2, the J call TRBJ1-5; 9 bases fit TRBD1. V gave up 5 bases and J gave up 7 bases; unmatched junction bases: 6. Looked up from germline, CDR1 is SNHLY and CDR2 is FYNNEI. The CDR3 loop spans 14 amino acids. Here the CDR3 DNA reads TGTGCCAGCAGTAAGGACAGGGGCGACCAGCCCCAGCATTTT. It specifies CASSKDRGDQPQHF.

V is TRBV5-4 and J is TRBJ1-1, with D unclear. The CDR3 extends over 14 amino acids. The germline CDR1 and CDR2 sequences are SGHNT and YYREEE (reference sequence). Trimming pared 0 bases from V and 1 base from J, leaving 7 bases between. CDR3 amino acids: CASSLGLPNTEAFF. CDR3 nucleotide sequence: TGTGCCAGCAGCTTGGGTCTGCCGAACACTGAAGCTTTCTTT.

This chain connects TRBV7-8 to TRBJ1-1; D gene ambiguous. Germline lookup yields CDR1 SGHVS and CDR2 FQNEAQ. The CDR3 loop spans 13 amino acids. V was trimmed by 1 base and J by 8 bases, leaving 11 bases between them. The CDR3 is CASSLGPSPEAFF. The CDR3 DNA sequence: TGTGCCAGCAGCTTAGGTCCCAGCCCGGAAGCTTTCTTT.

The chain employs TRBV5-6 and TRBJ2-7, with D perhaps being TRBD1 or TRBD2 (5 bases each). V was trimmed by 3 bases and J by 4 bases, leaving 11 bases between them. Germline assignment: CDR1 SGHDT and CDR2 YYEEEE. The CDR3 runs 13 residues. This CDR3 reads CASSYRGGYEQYF. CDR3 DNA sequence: TGTGCCAGCAGCTATCGGGGCGGGTACGAGCAGTACTTC.

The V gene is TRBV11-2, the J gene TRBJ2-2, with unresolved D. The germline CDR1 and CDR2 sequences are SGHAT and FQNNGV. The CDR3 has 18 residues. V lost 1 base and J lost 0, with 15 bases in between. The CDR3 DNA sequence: TGTGCCAGCAGCTTAGCCCTAGGAGAAGGAACGAACACCGGGGAGCTGTTTTTT. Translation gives CASSLALGEGTNTGELFF.

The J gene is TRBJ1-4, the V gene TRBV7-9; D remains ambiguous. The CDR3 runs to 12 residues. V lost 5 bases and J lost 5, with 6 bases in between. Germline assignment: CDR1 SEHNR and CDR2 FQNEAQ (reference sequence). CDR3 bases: TGTGCCAGCAGCCTATTGAATGAAAAACTGTTTTTT. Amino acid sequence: CASSLLNEKLFF.

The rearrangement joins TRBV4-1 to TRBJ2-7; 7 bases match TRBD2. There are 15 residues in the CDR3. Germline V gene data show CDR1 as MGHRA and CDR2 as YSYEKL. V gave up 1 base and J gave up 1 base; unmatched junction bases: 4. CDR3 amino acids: CASSQATSASYEQYF. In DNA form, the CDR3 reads TGCGCCAGCAGCCAAGCTACTAGCGCTTCCTACGAGCAGTACTTC.

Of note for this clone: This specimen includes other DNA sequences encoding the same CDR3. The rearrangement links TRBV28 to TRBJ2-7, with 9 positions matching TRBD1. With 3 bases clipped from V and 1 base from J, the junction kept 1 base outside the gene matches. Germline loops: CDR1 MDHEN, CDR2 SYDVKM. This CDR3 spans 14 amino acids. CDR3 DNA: TGTGCCAGCAGTTTGACAGGGGGATCCTACGAGCAGTACTTC. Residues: CASSLTGGSYEQYF.

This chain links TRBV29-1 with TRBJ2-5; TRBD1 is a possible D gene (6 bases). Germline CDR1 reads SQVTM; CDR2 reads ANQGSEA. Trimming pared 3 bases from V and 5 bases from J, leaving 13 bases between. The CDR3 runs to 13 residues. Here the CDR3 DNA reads TGCAGCGTTGAGGGGGCTTCTTCGGAGACCCAGTACTTC. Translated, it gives CSVEGASSETQYF.

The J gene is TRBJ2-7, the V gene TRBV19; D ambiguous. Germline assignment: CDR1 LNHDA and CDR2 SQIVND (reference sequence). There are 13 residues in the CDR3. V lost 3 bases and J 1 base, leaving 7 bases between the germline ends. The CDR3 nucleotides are TGTGCCAGTAGTATGTATCAGTCCTACGAGCAGTACTTC. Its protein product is CASSMYQSYEQYF. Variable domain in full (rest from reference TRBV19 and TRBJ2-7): DGGITQSPKYLFRKEGQNVTLSCEQNLNHDAMYWYRQDPGQGLRLIYYSQIVNDFQKGDIAEGYSVSREKKESFPLTVTSAQKNPTAFYLCASSMYQSYEQYFGPGTRLTVT.

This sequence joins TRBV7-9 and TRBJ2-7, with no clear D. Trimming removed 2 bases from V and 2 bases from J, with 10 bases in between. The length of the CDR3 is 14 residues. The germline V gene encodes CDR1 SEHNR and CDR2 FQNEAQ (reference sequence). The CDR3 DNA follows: TGTGCCAGCAGCTTAAATGCGGTTACCTACGAGCAGTACTTC. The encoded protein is CASSLNAVTYEQYF.

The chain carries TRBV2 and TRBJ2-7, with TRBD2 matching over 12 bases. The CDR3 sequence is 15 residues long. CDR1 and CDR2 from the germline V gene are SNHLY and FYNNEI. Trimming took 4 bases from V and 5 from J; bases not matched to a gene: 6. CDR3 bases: TGTGCCAGCAGTGCGTCTAGCGGGAGGGGCCACGAGCAGTACTTC. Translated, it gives CASSASSGRGHEQYF.

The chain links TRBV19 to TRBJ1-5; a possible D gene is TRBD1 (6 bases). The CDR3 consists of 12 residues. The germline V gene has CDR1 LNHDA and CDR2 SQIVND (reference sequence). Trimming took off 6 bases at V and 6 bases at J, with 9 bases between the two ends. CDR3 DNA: TGTGCCAGTAGGTGGGGGGCTCAGCCCCAGCATTTT. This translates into CASRWGAQPQHF.

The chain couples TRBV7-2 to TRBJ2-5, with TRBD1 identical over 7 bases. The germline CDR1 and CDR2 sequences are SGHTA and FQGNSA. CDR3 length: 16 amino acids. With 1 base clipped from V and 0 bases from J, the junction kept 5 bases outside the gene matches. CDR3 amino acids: CASSLVKGAYQETQYF. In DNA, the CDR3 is TGTGCCAGCAGCTTAGTTAAGGGGGCGTACCAAGAGACCCAGTACTTC. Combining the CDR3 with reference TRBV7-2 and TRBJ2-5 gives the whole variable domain GAGVSQSPSNKVTEKGKDVELRCDPISGHTALYWYRQSLGQGLEFLIYFQGNSAPDKSGLPSDRFSAERTGGSVSTLTIQRTQQEDSAVYLCASSLVKGAYQETQYFGPGTRLLVL.

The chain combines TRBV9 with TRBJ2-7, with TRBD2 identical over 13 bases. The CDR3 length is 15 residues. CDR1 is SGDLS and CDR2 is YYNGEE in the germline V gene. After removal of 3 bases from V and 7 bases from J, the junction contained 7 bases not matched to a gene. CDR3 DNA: TGTGCCAGCAGCGGTGGACTAGCGGGAGTCGGGGAGCAGTACTTC. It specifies CASSGGLAGVGEQYF.

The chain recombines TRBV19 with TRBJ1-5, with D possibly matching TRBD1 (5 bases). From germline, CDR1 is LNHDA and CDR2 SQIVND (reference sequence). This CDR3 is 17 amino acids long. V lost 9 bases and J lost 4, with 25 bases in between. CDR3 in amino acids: CASIGRTPGTLNQPQHF. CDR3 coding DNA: TGTGCCAGCATTGGACGGACCCCAGGGACTCTAAATCAGCCCCAGCATTTT.

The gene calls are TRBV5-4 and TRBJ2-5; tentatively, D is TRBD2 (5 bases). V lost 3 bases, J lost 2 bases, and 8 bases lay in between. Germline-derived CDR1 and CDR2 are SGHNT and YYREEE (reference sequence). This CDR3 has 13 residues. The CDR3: CASSSPGQETQYF. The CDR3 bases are TGTGCCAGCAGCTCCCCGGGACAAGAGACCCAGTACTTC.

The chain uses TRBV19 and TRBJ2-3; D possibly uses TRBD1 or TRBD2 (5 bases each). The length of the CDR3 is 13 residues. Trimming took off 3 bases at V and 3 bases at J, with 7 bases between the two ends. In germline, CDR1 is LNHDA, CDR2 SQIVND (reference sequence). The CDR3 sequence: CASSIEGTDTQYF. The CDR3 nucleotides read TGTGCCAGTAGTATTGAGGGGACAGATACGCAGTATTTT. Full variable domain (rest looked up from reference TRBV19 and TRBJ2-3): DGGITQSPKYLFRKEGQNVTLSCEQNLNHDAMYWYRQDPGQGLRLIYYSQIVNDFQKGDIAEGYSVSREKKESFPLTVTSAQKNPTAFYLCASSIEGTDTQYFGPGTRLTVL.

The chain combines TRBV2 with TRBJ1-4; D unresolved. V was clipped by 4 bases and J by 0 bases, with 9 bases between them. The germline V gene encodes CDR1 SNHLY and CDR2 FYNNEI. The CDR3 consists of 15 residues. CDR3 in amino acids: CASSGSRPTNEKLFF. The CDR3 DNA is TGTGCCAGCAGTGGATCCCGTCCAACTAATGAAAAACTGTTTTTT.

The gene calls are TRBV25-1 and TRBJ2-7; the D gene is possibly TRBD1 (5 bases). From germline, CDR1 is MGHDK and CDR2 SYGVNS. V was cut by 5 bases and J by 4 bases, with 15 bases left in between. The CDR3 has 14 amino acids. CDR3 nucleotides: TGTGCCAGCAGTTCGGCAGGGTTTTATTACGAGCAGTACTTC. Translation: CASSSAGFYYEQYF.

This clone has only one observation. DNA for the CDR3: TGTGCCAGCAGTGTGGGACAGGTAAACTACGAGCAGTACTTC. Its translation is CASSVGQVNYEQYF. This chain joins TRBV25-1 and TRBJ2-7, with TRBD1 matching 8 bases. Germline V gene lookup returns CDR1 MGHDK and CDR2 SYGVNS. With V trimmed by 4 bases and J by 3 bases, 5 bases remained unmatched. The CDR3 consists of 14 residues.

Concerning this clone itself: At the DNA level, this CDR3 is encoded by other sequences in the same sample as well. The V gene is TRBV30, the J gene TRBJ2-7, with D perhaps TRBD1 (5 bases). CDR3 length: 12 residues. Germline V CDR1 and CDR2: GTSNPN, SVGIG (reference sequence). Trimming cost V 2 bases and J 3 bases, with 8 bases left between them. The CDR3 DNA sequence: TGTGCCTGGAGTCCCCAGGGCTACGAGCAGTACTTC. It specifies CAWSPQGYEQYF.

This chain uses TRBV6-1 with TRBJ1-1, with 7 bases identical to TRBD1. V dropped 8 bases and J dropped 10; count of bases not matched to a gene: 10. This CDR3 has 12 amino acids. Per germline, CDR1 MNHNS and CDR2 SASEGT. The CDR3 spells CASRGDRVLAFF. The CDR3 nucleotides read TGTGCCAGCCGTGGAGACAGGGTTTTAGCTTTCTTT.

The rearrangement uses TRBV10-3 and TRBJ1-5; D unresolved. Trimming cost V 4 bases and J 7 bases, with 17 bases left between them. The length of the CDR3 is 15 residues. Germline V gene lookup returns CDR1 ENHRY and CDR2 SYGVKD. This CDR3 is CAISAEARSLQPQHF. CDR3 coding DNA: TGTGCCATCAGTGCGGAGGCTCGGTCCCTACAGCCCCAGCATTTT.

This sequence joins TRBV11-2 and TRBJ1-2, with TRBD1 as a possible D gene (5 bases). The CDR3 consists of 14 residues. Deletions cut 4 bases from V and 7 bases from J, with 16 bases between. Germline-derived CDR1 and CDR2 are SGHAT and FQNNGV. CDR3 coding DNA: TGTGCCAGCAGCTCGACAGTAGTGGGCTTTGGCTACACCTTC. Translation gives CASSSTVVGFGYTF.

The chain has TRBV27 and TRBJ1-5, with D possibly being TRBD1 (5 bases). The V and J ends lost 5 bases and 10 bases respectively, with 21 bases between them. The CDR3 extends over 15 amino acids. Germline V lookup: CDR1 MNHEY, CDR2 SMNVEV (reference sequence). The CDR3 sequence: CASSPDPGQGRPQHF. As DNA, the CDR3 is TGTGCCAGCAGTCCTGACCCAGGGCAGGGTCGCCCCCAGCATTTT.

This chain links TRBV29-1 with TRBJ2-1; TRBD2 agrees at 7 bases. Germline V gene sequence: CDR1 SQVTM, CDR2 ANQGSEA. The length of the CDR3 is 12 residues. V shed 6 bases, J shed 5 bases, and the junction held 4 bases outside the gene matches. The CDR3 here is CSVVRGDNEQFF. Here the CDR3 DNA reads TGCAGCGTCGTCCGGGGGGACAATGAGCAGTTCTTC.